The clone carrying this T cell receptor beta chain appeared a few times. These data come from a study of identical twins. Germline CDR1 SEHNR, CDR2 FQNEAQ (reference sequence). V lost 5 bases to trimming and J lost 3 bases; unmatched junction nucleotides: 7. This CDR3 is 16 amino acids long. It was template switching that added a universal primer site, and there were unique molecular identifiers on the cDNA. TCRdb used MiXCR to reprocess the 5' RACE reads, holding one entry per CDR3 protein. The profile shows approximately 670,000 distinct CDR3 sequences, 5.5% to 6.5% of them singletons. The sequence was collected from a man aged 18-30 years in good health. The sequenced material came from naive T cells sorted from blood. This rearrangement joins TRBV7-9 to TRBJ1-4; 9 nucleotides match TRBD1. CDR3 sequence reads: CASSAGDRGSNEKLFF. The CDR3 DNA follows: TGTGCCAGCAGCGCGGGAGACAGGGGGTCTAATGAAAAACTGTTTTTT.